The 20 T cell receptor beta chains below come from one sample, sequenced in a study of shared clonotypes between healthy human individuals. The assay was immunoSEQ multiplex PCR, and TCRdb's table has in-frame clones only and misses some. The sample holds approximately 320,000 clones, around nine tenths seen once. The sequenced material came from memory CD8+ T cells sorted from blood. Subset given: CD45RO+ cells pooled with CCR7-negative TemRA cells. These receptors were collected from a man younger than 35 in good health.

The chain links TRBV27 to TRBJ2-1; a possible D gene is TRBD1 (7 bases). Germline CDR1 and CDR2: MNHEY and SMNVEV (reference sequence). The CDR3 is 14 amino acids. V gave up 3 bases and J gave up 6 bases, with 12 bases separating them. The CDR3 spells CASSFNQGGNEQFF. The CDR3 DNA reads as TGTGCCAGCAGTTTTAATCAGGGGGGCAATGAGCAGTTCTTC.

The chain has TRBV7-2 and TRBJ2-2; 11 positions match TRBD2. V dropped 4 bases and J dropped 1; count of bases not matched to a gene: 2. The CDR3 is 16 residues long. CDR1 is SGHTA, CDR2 FQGNSA, per germline. CDR3 protein: CASSSSGRRNTGELFF. The CDR3 DNA is TGTGCCAGCAGCTCTAGCGGGAGGAGGAACACCGGGGAGCTGTTTTTT. The variable domain in full, with the rest retrieved from reference TRBV7-2 and TRBJ2-2, is GAGVSQSPSNKVTEKGKDVELRCDPISGHTALYWYRQSLGQGLEFLIYFQGNSAPDKSGLPSDRFSAERTGGSVSTLTIQRTQQEDSAVYLCASSSSGRRNTGELFFGEGSRLTVL.

The genes are TRBV18 and TRBJ2-5; a possible D gene is TRBD2 (5 bases). Germline CDR1 and CDR2: KGHSH and LQKENI. The CDR3 extends over 17 amino acids. Trimming left V 1 base short and J 2 bases short, with 17 bases between. The CDR3 sequence is CASSPLLRAAAQETQYF. CDR3 nucleotide sequence: TGTGCCAGCTCACCACTTCTGAGAGCGGCGGCGCAAGAGACCCAGTACTTC.

This chain uses TRBV10-2 with TRBJ1-5; D remains unclear. Trimming cost V 2 bases and J 7 bases, with 15 bases left between them. Per the germline V gene, CDR1 is WSHSY and CDR2 is SAAADI. The CDR3 covers 15 residues. CDR3 in DNA: TGCGCCAGCAGTGAGATCCCCTCCATTCGACAGCCCCAGCATTTT. Translation: CASSEIPSIRQPQHF.

The J gene is TRBJ2-1, the V gene TRBV6-1; D possibly uses TRBD1 or TRBD2 (5 bases each). The CDR3 totals 11 residues. Germline V CDR1 and CDR2: MNHNS, SASEGT. Trimming cost V 8 bases and J 9 bases, with 11 bases left between them. The CDR3 DNA follows: TGTGCCAGCTACGAGGGACGTGAGCAGTTCTTC. Its translation is CASYEGREQFF.

This clone was recorded a few times. V gene TRBV5-8 combines with J gene TRBJ2-7; D may match TRBD1 or TRBD2 (6 bases each). This CDR3 spans 14 amino acids. V lost 6 bases and J lost 3, with 16 bases in between. CDR1 SGHTS and CDR2 YDEGEE come from the germline V gene. CDR3 DNA: TGTGCCAGCAATCCAGGGGACTTAGTCTACGAGCAGTACTTC. Translating it yields CASNPGDLVYEQYF.

The chain carries TRBV27 and TRBJ1-1; D is ambiguous. V lost 2 bases to trimming and J lost 8 bases, with 6 bases between them. This CDR3 contains 11 residues. Germline V gene data show CDR1 as MNHEY and CDR2 as SMNVEV (reference sequence). DNA for the CDR3: TGTGCCAGCAGTTTAGGAGGGGAAGCTTTCTTT. Its translation is CASSLGGEAFF.

The J gene is TRBJ2-2, the V gene TRBV29-1; D possibly corresponds to TRBD1 (5 bases). CDR3 length: 14 residues. V gave up 6 bases and J gave up 5 bases, with 16 bases separating them. Germline V gene sequence: CDR1 SQVTM, CDR2 ANQGSEA. The CDR3, as DNA: TGCAGCGTAACAGGTTCGGATAGTACCGGGGAGCTGTTTTTT. Protein: CSVTGSDSTGELFF.

The chain uses TRBV2 and TRBJ2-1, with D possibly being TRBD1 or TRBD2 (6 bases each). CDR1 and CDR2 (germline): SNHLY, FYNNEI. The CDR3 spans 16 residues. Trimming cost V 1 base and J 3 bases, with 13 bases left between them. The CDR3 DNA sequence: TGTGCCAGCAGTGAAGGTTGGGGGGCCATCTACAATGAGCAGTTCTTC. Its protein is CASSEGWGAIYNEQFF.

This sequence joins TRBV7-2 and TRBJ1-2; D remains ambiguous. Germline V gene lookup returns CDR1 SGHTA and CDR2 FQGNSA. Between the trimmed V and J ends, which lost 9 bases and 3 bases, there was a span of 8 bases. The CDR3 runs to 11 residues. This CDR3 reads CARQSYYGYTF. In DNA, the CDR3 is TGTGCCAGACAGAGTTACTATGGCTACACCTTC.

The chain joins TRBV15 to TRBJ2-5, with 8 bases identical to TRBD2. With 3 bases clipped from V and 5 bases from J, the junction kept 8 bases outside the gene matches. The CDR3 has 15 residues. The germline V gene has CDR1 LNHNV and CDR2 YYDKDF (reference sequence). The CDR3 reads CATSSGGDPTETQYF. CDR3 in DNA: TGTGCCACCAGCAGCGGGGGGGACCCGACGGAGACCCAGTACTTC.

The CDR3 reads CASSLVGGGADTQYF. CDR3 coding DNA: TGTGCCAGCAGCTTAGTCGGCGGGGGTGCAGATACGCAGTATTTT. The genes are TRBV11-2 and TRBJ2-3; 7 nucleotides align to TRBD2. Germline V lookup: CDR1 SGHAT, CDR2 FQNNGV. The CDR3 extends over 15 amino acids. With V trimmed by 1 base and J by 4 bases, 5 bases remained unmatched.

In this sample, this clone turned up once. CDR3 in DNA: TGTGCCAGCAAGAGCCGGGACAGCTCCTACGAGCAGTACTTC. Translation gives CASKSRDSSYEQYF. The rearrangement joins TRBV6-5 to TRBJ2-5; 7 bases are shared with TRBD1. The J call is in doubt because the DNA end fits TRBJ2-7 better. The CDR3 extends over 14 amino acids. CDR1 is MNHEY and CDR2 is SVGAGI in the germline V gene.

This clone was seen only once. The chain has TRBV16 and TRBJ2-7; TRBD1 or TRBD2 may be the D gene (5 bases each). V was pared by 8 bases and J by 0 bases, with 14 bases between. There are 14 residues in the CDR3. Germline V gives CDR1 KGHSY, CDR2 FQNENV. The CDR3 region is CASDRGESSYEQYF. The CDR3 DNA follows: TGTGCCAGCGACCGGGGCGAGAGCTCCTACGAGCAGTACTTC.

The chain carries TRBV10-1 and TRBJ1-1; D remains unclear. With 4 bases removed from V and 8 bases from J, the gap between germline ends came to 17 bases. Germline CDR1 WNHNN, CDR2 SYGVQD (reference sequence). CDR3 length equals 14 residues. CDR3 bases: TGCGCCAGCAGTGCGAGCGACACCTATCAGGAAGCTTTCTTT. Translated, it gives CASSASDTYQEAFF.

V is TRBV6-5 and J is TRBJ1-1, with a weak D call TRBD1 (5 bases). From germline, CDR1 is MNHEY and CDR2 SVGAGI. V shed 5 bases and J shed 5 bases, with 15 bases lying between them. The CDR3 length is 14 residues. The CDR3 loop is CASSRQIGDTEAFF. CDR3 nucleotide sequence: TGTGCCAGCAGTCGACAGATAGGGGATACTGAAGCTTTCTTT.

The CDR3 coding sequence is TGTGCCAGCAGCGTAGCTATGGGGCGGAATGAGCAGTTCTTC. Translation gives CASSVAMGRNEQFF. J is TRBJ2-1 and V is TRBV9, with TRBD1 as a possible D gene (5 bases). Germline V gene lookup returns CDR1 SGDLS and CDR2 YYNGEE. Trimming removed 0 bases from V and 7 bases from J, with 11 bases in between. The CDR3 runs 14 residues.

The chain links TRBV2 to TRBJ1-5, with D unclear. The CDR3 sequence is 12 residues long. The V gene lost 8 bases and the J gene lost 7 bases, with 12 bases spanning the gap. Germline V CDR1 and CDR2: SNHLY, FYNNEI. The CDR3 protein is CASDIADQPQHF. CDR3 nucleotide sequence: TGTGCCAGCGATATCGCTGACCAGCCCCAGCATTTT.

The chain recombines TRBV19 with TRBJ2-7; 7 nucleotides align to TRBD1. The V gene end was trimmed by 5 bases and the J gene end by 3 bases; junction bases not matched to a gene: 10. The CDR3 has 15 amino acids. Germline assignment: CDR1 LNHDA and CDR2 SQIVND (reference sequence). As DNA, the CDR3 is TGTGCCAGTAGTGCCCGACAGGGCCCCCTCTACGAGCAGTACTTC. As protein: CASSARQGPLYEQYF.

This clone was observed once. This chain uses TRBV7-8 with TRBJ2-7; D gene uncertain. The CDR3 has 15 amino acids. V shed 0 bases and J shed 2 bases, with 11 bases lying between them. Per the germline V gene, CDR1 is SGHVS and CDR2 is FQNEAQ. CDR3 in DNA: TGTGCCAGCAGCTTAGCTTATTTAGGGACCTACGAGCAGTACTTC. Its protein is CASSLAYLGTYEQYF.